These 27 T cell receptor beta chains came from one sample sequenced in a study of control samples from healthy donors and cancer patients. Assay: immunoSEQ multiplex PCR; the TCRdb copy retains only in-frame clones and omits some. The sample has some 120,000 clones; approximately 87% are singletons. The specimen was blood. These receptors came from a man aged 25 to 40 in good health.

The chain is built from TRBV30 and TRBJ1-6; 9 bases agree with TRBD1. V lost 5 bases, J lost 10 bases, and 6 bases stayed unmatched. This CDR3 comprises 13 residues. Germline V gene sequence: CDR1 GTSNPN, CDR2 SVGIG (reference sequence). CDR3 in amino acids: CAWGTGSISPLHF. The CDR3, as DNA: TGTGCCTGGGGGACAGGGAGTATCTCACCCCTCCACTTT. Full variable domain (rest looked up from reference TRBV30 and TRBJ1-6): SQTIHQWPATLVQPVGSPLSLECTVEGTSNPNLYWYRQAAGRGLQLLFYSVGIGQISSEVPQNLSASRPQDRQFILSSKKLLLSDSGFYLCAWGTGSISPLHFGNGTRLTVT.

The chain joins TRBV5-1 to TRBJ1-1, with a possible D match to TRBD1 (6 bases). In germline, CDR1 is SGHRS, CDR2 YFSETQ. This CDR3 spans 14 amino acids. V was shortened by 5 bases and J by 3 bases, with 14 bases between the two germline ends. The DNA of the CDR3 is TGCGCCAGCAGGGACGACAGGACATACACTGAAGCTTTCTTT. This translates into CASRDDRTYTEAFF. Full variable domain (outside the CDR3, taken from reference TRBV5-1 and TRBJ1-1): KAGVTQTPRYLIKTRGQQVTLSCSPISGHRSVSWYQQTPGQGLQFLFEYFSETQRNKGNFPGRFSGRQFSNSRSEMNVSTLELGDSALYLCASRDDRTYTEAFFGQGTRLTVV.

This clone was found once. This chain links TRBV27 with TRBJ2-6; 7 bases align to TRBD1. CDR1 is MNHEY, CDR2 SMNVEV, per germline (reference sequence). V trimming: 5 bases; J trimming: 4 bases; junction bases outside the gene matches: 5. The CDR3 consists of 15 residues. DNA for the CDR3: TGTGCCAGCAGTATACAGGGGTCCGGGGCCAACGTCCTGACTTTC. Encoded protein: CASSIQGSGANVLTF.

This sequence joins TRBV11-3 and TRBJ2-1; TRBD2 aligns across 14 bases. In germline, CDR1 is SGHNT, CDR2 YENEEA. V was clipped by 1 base and J by 2 bases; unmatched bases: 1. The CDR3 loop spans 17 amino acids. The CDR3 DNA reads TGTGCCAGCAGCTTAGGGACTAGCGGGGGGCCCTACAATGAGCAGTTCTTC. This sequence encodes CASSLGTSGGPYNEQFF.

V gene TRBV6-5 combines with J gene TRBJ1-4, with a possible D match to TRBD1 (6 bases). The germline V and J ends were trimmed by 6 bases and 7 bases, with 12 bases remaining between them. The germline CDR1 and CDR2 sequences are MNHEY and SVGAGI. CDR3 length: 13 residues. This chain's CDR3 is CASRPGTSEKLFF. DNA for the CDR3: TGTGCCAGCAGGCCCGGGACAAGTGAAAAACTGTTTTTT.

This clone was counted only a few times. The chain recombines TRBV29-1 with TRBJ2-7; TRBD1 agrees at 10 bases. The length of the CDR3 is 12 residues. CDR1 is SQVTM and CDR2 is ANQGSEA in the germline V gene. The V segment lost 6 bases and the J segment 5 bases; nucleotides outside the gene matches: 4. CDR3 DNA: TGCAGCGTCCGGACAGGGGGTGACGAGCAGTACGTC. Amino acids: CSVRTGGDEQYV.

This clone was seen once. The rearrangement uses TRBV6-5 and TRBJ2-1; D call uncertain. The V gene lost 6 bases and the J gene lost 0 bases, with 6 bases spanning the gap. This CDR3 spans 13 amino acids. CDR1 is MNHEY and CDR2 is SVGAGI in the germline V gene. CDR3 coding DNA: TGTGCCAGCAGGGAGAGCTCCTACAATGAGCAGTTCTTC. Encoded protein: CASRESSYNEQFF.

V usage is TRBV6-5 and J usage is TRBJ1-2; no reliable D call. The CDR3 sequence is 13 residues long. Trimming took off 8 bases at V and 8 bases at J, with 18 bases between the two ends. Germline V lookup: CDR1 MNHEY, CDR2 SVGAGI. The CDR3 protein is CASRTEAWPGYTF. DNA of the CDR3: TGTGCCAGCCGAACCGAGGCGTGGCCCGGCTACACCTTC.

The chain recombines TRBV6-2 or TRBV6-3 with TRBJ1-3; D may be TRBD1 (5 bases). The V end was cut by 3 bases, the J end by 0 bases, with 9 bases between. The CDR3 is 15 residues long. The germline gives CDR1 MNHEY, CDR2 SVGEGT. The CDR3, as DNA: TGTGCCAGCAGTTATGGGGCCAACTCTGGAAACACCATATATTTT. Protein product: CASSYGANSGNTIYF.

The gene calls are TRBV7-8 and TRBJ1-5, with 7 bases aligning to TRBD1. CDR1 is SGHVS and CDR2 is FQNEAQ in the germline V gene. Trimming cost V 5 bases and J 0 bases; bases outside gene matches: 7. The CDR3 covers 16 residues. Here the CDR3 reads CASSPRQGNSNQPQHF. The CDR3 DNA follows: TGTGCCAGCAGCCCCCGACAGGGCAATAGCAATCAGCCCCAGCATTTT.

This clone has just a few counts. J is TRBJ1-1 and V is TRBV7-2; D is unresolved. The V end lost 0 bases, the J end lost 4 bases, and 9 bases lay between the germline ends. This CDR3 comprises 14 residues. The germline gives CDR1 SGHTA, CDR2 FQGNSA. DNA of the CDR3: TGTGCCAGCAGCTTAGCGGGCGGGATCACTGAAGCTTTCTTT. Its protein product is CASSLAGGITEAFF.

This clone has just one count. This chain joins TRBV2 and TRBJ2-5; 9 nucleotides align to TRBD2. The germline gives CDR1 SNHLY, CDR2 FYNNEI. This CDR3 spans 13 amino acids. V lost 7 bases, J lost 7 bases, and 7 bases stayed unmatched. The CDR3 sequence is CASIERGAGTQYF. The CDR3, as DNA: TGTGCCAGCATCGAGCGGGGGGCCGGGACCCAGTACTTC.

This chain connects TRBV5-1 to TRBJ1-1; a weak D match, TRBD1 (5 bases). The germline CDR1 and CDR2 sequences are SGHRS and YFSETQ. The CDR3 extends over 15 amino acids. Trimming shortened V by 0 bases and J by 3 bases, and 12 bases separated the two germline ends. CDR3 in amino acids: CASSLGQGLYTEAFF. CDR3 nucleotides: TGCGCCAGCAGCTTGGGGCAGGGACTATACACTGAAGCTTTCTTT. Using reference TRBV5-1 and TRBJ1-1 for the parts outside the CDR3, the full variable domain is KAGVTQTPRYLIKTRGQQVTLSCSPISGHRSVSWYQQTPGQGLQFLFEYFSETQRNKGNFPGRFSGRQFSNSRSEMNVSTLELGDSALYLCASSLGQGLYTEAFFGQGTRLTVV.

V is TRBV30 and J is TRBJ1-2; the D is unclear. The CDR3 extends over 12 amino acids. Trimming took off 5 bases at V and 4 bases at J, with 11 bases between the two ends. Germline V CDR1 and CDR2: GTSNPN, SVGIG (reference sequence). CDR3 DNA sequence: TGTGCCTGGGCGGGAGGAAGCTATGGCTACACCTTC. Translation gives CAWAGGSYGYTF.

This clone appeared a few times. The CDR3 sequence: CASSLGRVADTQYF. DNA for the CDR3: TGTGCCAGCAGCTTAGGGCGGGTAGCAGATACGCAGTATTTT. This chain connects TRBV11-2 to TRBJ2-3; weak D call: TRBD2 (5 bases). The CDR3 has 14 amino acids. Germline CDR1 is SGHAT and CDR2 is FQNNGV. Trimming removed 1 base from V and 4 bases from J, with 9 bases in between. Combining the CDR3 with reference TRBV11-2 and TRBJ2-3 gives the whole variable domain EAGVAQSPRYKIIEKRQSVAFWCNPISGHATLYWYQQILGQGPKLLIQFQNNGVVDDSQLPKDRFSAERLKGVDSTLKIQPAKLEDSAVYLCASSLGRVADTQYFGPGTRLTVL.

This clone is a singleton in its sample. DNA for the CDR3: TGTGCCAGTCGGACAGGGGGCAGTGCTAATGAAAAACTGTTTTTT. Amino acid sequence: CASRTGGSANEKLFF. The chain couples TRBV19 to TRBJ1-4, with 11 bases aligning to TRBD1. Per the germline V gene, CDR1 is LNHDA and CDR2 is SQIVND (reference sequence). J gave up 3 bases and V 8 bases, and 5 bases lay outside the gene matches. The length of the CDR3 is 15 residues.

CDR3 sequence: CASSRQPNQPQHF. Here the CDR3 DNA reads TGTGCCAGCAGTCGACAGCCCAATCAGCCCCAGCATTTT. V gene TRBV12-3 or TRBV12-4 combines with J gene TRBJ1-5; TRBD1 is a possible D gene (5 bases). This CDR3 region has 13 residues. V lost 5 bases and J lost 3, with 8 bases in between.

The V and J genes are TRBV14 and TRBJ2-7; no firm D call. From germline, CDR1 is SGHDN and CDR2 FVKESK. CDR3 size: 12 residues. V shed 4 bases and J shed 2 bases, with 6 bases lying between them. Written as DNA, the CDR3 is TGTGCCAGCAGCCTCAGACCCTACGAGCAGTACTTC. Its protein is CASSLRPYEQYF.

The chain employs TRBV27 and TRBJ1-5; D is unclear. Germline assignment: CDR1 MNHEY and CDR2 SMNVEV (reference sequence). This CDR3 has 14 residues. With 3 bases removed from V and 5 bases from J, the gap between germline ends came to 11 bases. The CDR3 DNA reads as TGTGCCAGCAGTTTGAGTGGGTTGCATCAGCCCCAGCATTTT. It yields the protein CASSLSGLHQPQHF.

This chain links TRBV5-1 with TRBJ1-1; 7 bases map to TRBD1. The CDR3 runs 17 residues. The trim removed 4 bases at V and 2 bases at J, leaving 14 bases unmatched. The V gene's germline CDR1 is SGHRS and CDR2 YFSETQ. CDR3 residues: CASSILVNRGGNTEAFF. DNA for the CDR3: TGCGCCAGCAGCATCTTAGTTAACAGGGGAGGAAACACTGAAGCTTTCTTT.

This rearrangement joins TRBV18 to TRBJ1-1; D is unclear. CDR1 is KGHSH and CDR2 is LQKENI in the germline V gene. The length of the CDR3 is 13 residues. The V end was cut by 3 bases, the J end by 5 bases, with 10 bases between. CDR3 nucleotide sequence: TGTGCCAGCTCACCGAGGAGCGAGACTGAAGCTTTCTTT. Amino acids: CASSPRSETEAFF.

This chain joins TRBV4-1 and TRBJ1-2, with D unresolved. The V end was cut by 0 bases, the J end by 4 bases, with 9 bases between. CDR3 length: 14 residues. Germline V gives CDR1 MGHRA, CDR2 YSYEKL. The CDR3 region is CASSQEVGIYGYTF. The CDR3 DNA reads as TGCGCCAGCAGCCAAGAAGTGGGGATCTATGGCTACACCTTC.

In DNA, the CDR3 is TGTGCCAGCAGTTACGGTCAGAGGAACACTGAAGCTTTCTTT. As protein: CASSYGQRNTEAFF. The chain has TRBV6-6 and TRBJ1-1; D is unclear. The V and J ends lost 2 bases and 1 base respectively, with 8 bases between them. Germline V lookup: CDR1 MNHNY, CDR2 SVGAGI (reference sequence). There are 14 residues in the CDR3.

The chain links TRBV5-4 to TRBJ1-1; the D is unclear. Germline V gene lookup returns CDR1 SGHNT and CDR2 YYREEE (reference sequence). With 0 bases removed from V and 4 bases from J, the gap between germline ends came to 10 bases. The CDR3 extends over 14 amino acids. The CDR3 sequence: CASSLEVRATEAFF. In nucleotides, the CDR3 is TGTGCCAGCAGCTTGGAAGTACGGGCCACTGAAGCTTTCTTT.

The chain couples TRBV7-6 to TRBJ2-5, with no clear D. Germline V gene sequence: CDR1 SGHVS, CDR2 FNYEAQ. V was trimmed by 2 bases and J by 3 bases, leaving 4 bases between them. The CDR3 spans 12 residues. The CDR3 protein is CASSLLEETQYF. In DNA, the CDR3 is TGTGCCAGCAGCTTACTGGAAGAGACCCAGTACTTC.

In its sample, this clone was seen a few times. V and J are TRBV7-2 and TRBJ2-5; D uncertain. V lost 5 bases and J lost 1, with 5 bases in between. The germline V gene has CDR1 SGHTA and CDR2 FQGNSA. There are 12 residues in the CDR3. The CDR3 here is CASSPFQETQYF. For the CDR3, the DNA is TGTGCCAGCAGCCCTTTCCAAGAGACCCAGTACTTC.

The genes are TRBV6-5 and TRBJ1-2; 10 positions agree with TRBD1. This CDR3 region has 15 residues. The V gene's germline CDR1 is MNHEY and CDR2 SVGAGI. J was trimmed by 8 bases and V by 5 bases; bases with no gene match: 11. In DNA form, the CDR3 reads TGTGCCAGCAGTCCCGTAGACAGGGGGCTAGGCGGCTACACCTTC. It is translated as CASSPVDRGLGGYTF.